Listed below are T cell receptor beta chains from one sample, sequenced in a study of T-cell reconstitution after alpha-beta-depleted transplantation in children. MiXCR, run by TCRdb on the PCR reads, gives a single entry per CDR3 protein. Of 200,000 to 300,000 distinct CDR3 sequences in the sample, 9.5% to 15% are singletons; the top ten hold over 2%. The sample consisted of PBMCs from the stem cell graft donor, taken from the stem cell graft. Receptors were obtained from a human donor who donated a stem cell graft to a child with acute lymphoblastic leukemia. Each CDR3 is given with its conserved first and last residue. Each record gives: clone size, D gene, V gene, J gene, CDR3 protein, CDR3 DNA. D genes are given only for firm matches. Where a row states a size, it is once, few, many or the class of an expanded clone; other rows omit it.

>many|-|TRBV9|TRBJ2-4
CASSTGQINIQYF
TGTGCCAGCAGCACGGGGCAGATAAACATTCAGTACTTC
>many|TRBD2|TRBV12-3/TRBV12-4|TRBJ2-5
CASSLAAGGETQYF
TGTGCCAGCAGTTTAGCAGCGGGAGGAGAGACCCAGTACTTC
>many|-|TRBV7-2|TRBJ2-1
CASSLDTGSYNEQFF
TGTGCCAGCAGCTTAGATACAGGGTCTTACAATGAGCAGTTCTTC
>-|-|TRBV6-2/TRBV6-3|TRBJ2-7
CASSYSTVISYEQYF
TGTGCCAGCAGTTACTCAACGGTCATCTCCTACGAGCAGTACTTC
>-|-|TRBV5-5|TRBJ2-2
CASSFSSTLTGELFF
TGTGCCAGCAGCTTTAGCAGCACCCTCACCGGGGAGCTGTTTTTT
>-|-|TRBV9|TRBJ2-2
CASSVEEPTGELFF
TGTGCCAGCAGCGTAGAGGAGCCTACCGGGGAGCTGTTTTTT
>many|TRBD2|TRBV12-3/TRBV12-4|TRBJ2-7
CASKPPGLDYEQYF
TGTGCCAGCAAGCCTCCGGGACTAGACTACGAGCAGTACTTC
>many|-|TRBV20-1|TRBJ1-4
CSASRAHNEKLFF
TGCAGTGCTAGTAGGGCCCATAATGAAAAACTGTTTTTT
>many|-|TRBV2|TRBJ2-1
CASRQASQFF
TGTGCCAGCAGACAGGCCTCGCAGTTCTTC
>many|TRBD1|TRBV7-9|TRBJ2-7
CASTGFRLGTGNYEQYF
TGTGCCAGCACCGGCTTCCGACTGGGGACAGGCAACTACGAGCAGTACTTC
>-|-|TRBV4-3|TRBJ1-2
CASSQETGVGYGYTF
TGCGCCAGCAGCCAAGAAACGGGGGTCGGCTATGGCTACACCTTC
>many|TRBD2|TRBV20-1|TRBJ2-1
CSAGLAGVGEQFF
TGCAGTGCCGGACTAGCGGGAGTAGGAGAGCAGTTCTTC
>many|TRBD1|TRBV28|TRBJ2-3
CAISTGQRTDTQYF
TGTGCCATCTCGACGGGACAGCGCACAGATACGCAGTATTTT
>many|-|TRBV7-2|TRBJ1-5
CASRLHRDANQPQHF
TGTGCCAGCAGATTACACAGGGACGCCAATCAGCCCCAGCATTTT
>many|-|TRBV29-1|TRBJ1-1
CSASTSEAFF
TGCAGCGCCAGCACCTCTGAAGCTTTCTTT
>many|-|TRBV2|TRBJ2-2
CASITNTGELFF
TGTGCCAGCATCACAAACACCGGGGAGCTGTTTTTT
>-|TRBD2|TRBV20-1|TRBJ2-1
CSASVASGRGNNEQFF
TGCAGTGCTAGTGTCGCTAGCGGGAGGGGGAACAATGAGCAGTTCTTC
>many|-|TRBV9|TRBJ1-3
CASSVDSWNTIYF
TGTGCCAGCAGCGTAGACTCCTGGAACACCATATATTTT